This T cell receptor beta chain was captured by sequencing in a study of blood T cell repertoires in COVID-19 (dated by TCRdb to 2020 to 2021). About the study as a whole: The collaborator samples originated in the United States, Italy and Spain and spanned the acute and convalescent phases of COVID-19. Samples were obtained from the ongoing ImmuneRACE study (first 160 participants) and from about 1,300 subjects provided by 6 global collaborators. Subjects who had been exposed to COVID-19, were actively infected with it, or had recovered from it provided the deeply sampled blood TCRbeta repertoires that made up the dataset. The prospective study material was composed of cDNA or gDNA derived from T cells, B-cell-depleted T cells, or PBMCs. The repertoires were released in a freely available public database intended as a resource for research on the immune response to SARS-CoV-2. Sample metadata almost always included a de-identified subject ID, COVID-19 status, age in years and sex. HLA class I and class II types, where available, came from metadata supplied by the sample provider rather than from assay-based typing. General study outcomes and caveats: Clinical and demographic metadata were provided uncurated, with the amount varying by source and participant.

In the prospective study, participants were 18 to 89 years old, resided in about two dozen geographic areas of the United States, and were enrolled through a virtual design. To assign participants to cohorts, the prospective study relied on clinical history that participants themselves reported in a screening survey and a study questionnaire. Mobile phlebotomists in the prospective study collected whole blood, serum and a nasopharyngeal or oropharyngeal swab from every participant. Over a roughly 2-month period, participants in the prospective study had the option of providing additional blood draws and questionnaires. Before DNA extraction, blood samples from the prospective study were shipped at room temperature or frozen. V drops 5 bases and J drops 4 bases, leaving 14 bases in between. The germline V gene gives CDR1 as SGHVS and CDR2 as FNYEAQ. From cysteine to phenylalanine, the CDR3 is 14 amino acids long. Only the CDR3 DNA stays, 42 bases, in frame from base 1.

About this clone itself: Its binding antigen is unknown. No base-level quality is on record; no much larger clone is a single base apart.

TCRbeta CDR3 regions were amplified from genomic DNA by means of the immunoSEQ Assay, a bias-controlled multiplex PCR. The published analysis was carried out like this. Within the assay, amplification of reference gene primers was used to estimate how many nucleated cells each sample contained. To quantify the absolute abundance of each unique TCRbeta CDR3 rearrangement, sequence reads were collapsed and filtered. Productive Simpson clonality was computed per sample as the square root of Simpson's diversity index over productive rearrangements. Imported from immuneACCESS, the table was reduced by TCRdb to in-frame sequences with V and J called. These copies leave out some clones; in studies compared against another copy, an unresolved V gene accounts for under half, and the cause of the remainder is not known. That table supplies the V and J calls and clone size; D and trimming were determined from the DNA. The sample records about 190,000 clones, under 80% of which are singletons. The top ten constitute around 17% of the sample.

The sequence was obtained from a woman between 50 and 59 years old with acute COVID-19. The sequencing sample was made of PBMCs or T cells enriched from blood (not recorded which). The receptor chain draws on TRBV7-6 and TRBJ2-5; TRBD2 is possibly the D segment (5 matching bases). The DNA reads TGTGCCAGCAGCCGGGGTCGAGTCGGAGAGACCCAGTACTTC. It translates as CASSRGRVGETQYF.